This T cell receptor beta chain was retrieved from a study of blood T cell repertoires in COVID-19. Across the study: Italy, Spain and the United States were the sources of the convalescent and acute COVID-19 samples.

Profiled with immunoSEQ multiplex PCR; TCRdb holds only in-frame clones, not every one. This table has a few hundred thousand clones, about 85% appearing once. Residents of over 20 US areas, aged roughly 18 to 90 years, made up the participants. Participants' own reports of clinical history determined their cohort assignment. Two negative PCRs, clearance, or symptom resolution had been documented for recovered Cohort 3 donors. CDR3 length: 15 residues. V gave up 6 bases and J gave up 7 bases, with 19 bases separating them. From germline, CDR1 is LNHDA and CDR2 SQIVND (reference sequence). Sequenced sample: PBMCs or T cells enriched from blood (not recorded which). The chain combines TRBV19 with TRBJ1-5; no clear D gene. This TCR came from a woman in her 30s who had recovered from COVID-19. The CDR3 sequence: CASSKTIAKRQPQHF. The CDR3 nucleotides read TGTGCCAGTAGCAAGACTATTGCGAAGAGGCAGCCCCAGCATTTT.